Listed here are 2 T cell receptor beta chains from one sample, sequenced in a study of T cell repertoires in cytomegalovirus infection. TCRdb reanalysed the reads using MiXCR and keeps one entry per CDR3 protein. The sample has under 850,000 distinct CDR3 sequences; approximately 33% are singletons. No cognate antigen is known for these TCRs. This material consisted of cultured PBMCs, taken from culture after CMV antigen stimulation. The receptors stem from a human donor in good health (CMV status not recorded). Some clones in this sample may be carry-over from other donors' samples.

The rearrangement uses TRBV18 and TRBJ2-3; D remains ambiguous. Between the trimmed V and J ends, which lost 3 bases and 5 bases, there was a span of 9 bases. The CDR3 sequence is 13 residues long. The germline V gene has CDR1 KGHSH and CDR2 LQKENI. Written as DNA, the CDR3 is TGTGCCAGCTCACCTAGGTGGGGAGATACGCAGTATTTT. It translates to CASSPRWGDTQYF.

This CDR3 reads CASSLSVQPRNEQFF. The DNA for the CDR3 is TGTGCCAGCAGCTTAAGCGTTCAGCCAAGAAATGAGCAGTTCTTC. The rearrangement uses TRBV7-2 and TRBJ2-1; the D is unclear. The length of the CDR3 is 15 residues. Per the germline V gene, CDR1 is SGHTA and CDR2 is FQGNSA. The V gene lost 2 bases and the J gene lost 7 bases, with 15 bases spanning the gap.